The T cell receptor beta chain under discussion was sequenced for a study of vaccination effects on CD4 cells after COVID-19. Across the whole study: ViraFEST used viral peptide pools to expand antigen-specific CD4+ T cells before sequencing. Samples from a couple of convalescent patients were given 16 days and one week before vaccination.

Per the germline V gene, CDR1 is MNHEY and CDR2 is SVGEGT. Trimming removed 2 bases from V and 3 bases from J, with 11 bases in between. The CDR3 consists of 14 residues. With regard to this clone: Its antigen is unknown.

Sequencing was performed with immunoSEQ multiplex PCR; in TCRdb, only in-frame clones are kept and a portion is missing. This sample carries some 63,000 clones, 72% of them seen once, and the ten largest clones take approximately 20%. Following culture for nine to ten days, CD4+ T cells were isolated. SARS-CoV-2 infection was confirmed by PCR in the person between March and December 2020. Regarding the study as a whole: Among infection- and vaccine-induced clones, marked clonal contraction occurred late after vaccination.

The V gene is TRBV6-2 or TRBV6-3, the J gene TRBJ2-7; D is unresolved. This clonotype was sampled from a human donor who had a prior SARS-CoV-2 infection. Sequencing used CD4+ T cells from PBMCs cultured without peptide, obtained before COVID-19 vaccination. This CDR3 is CASSYPSAIYEQYF. As DNA, the CDR3 is TGTGCCAGCAGTTACCCAAGCGCCATCTACGAGCAGTACTTC.